Below are 22 T cell receptor beta chains sequenced from a single sample in a study of T cell responses to AZD1222 COVID-19 vaccine. Repertoires were generated with immunoSEQ multiplex PCR, while TCRdb's copy carries only in-frame clones and drops some. The data show tens of thousands of clones, around 87% seen once. The sequenced sample was peripheral blood, obtained on day 0 of AZD1222 vaccination. The receptors stem from an adult in good health.

This chain joins TRBV28 and TRBJ1-1, with D hard to call. Germline V gene data show CDR1 as MDHEN and CDR2 as SYDVKM. V was pared by 6 bases and J by 4 bases, with 6 bases between. The CDR3 is 11 amino acids. The DNA of the CDR3 is TGTGCCAGCAGGTACATCACTGAAGCTTTCTTT. This codes for CASRYITEAFF. The whole variable domain, filled in from reference TRBV28 and TRBJ1-1, reads DVKVTQSSRYLVKRTGEKVFLECVQDMDHENMFWYRQDPGLGLRLIYFSYDVKMKEKGDIPEGYSVSREKKERFSLILESASTNQTSMYLCASRYITEAFFGQGTRLTVV.

The chain uses TRBV19 and TRBJ1-1, with D possibly matching TRBD1 (6 bases). CDR1 and CDR2 (germline): LNHDA, SQIVND (reference sequence). Trimming shortened V by 8 bases and J by 0 bases, and 13 bases separated the two germline ends. This CDR3 has 14 amino acids. The CDR3 region is CASAPDRMNTEAFF. CDR3 DNA: TGTGCCAGTGCTCCGGACAGAATGAACACTGAAGCTTTCTTT.

This chain joins TRBV30 and TRBJ2-2; either TRBD1 or TRBD2 may supply D (5 bases each). CDR1 is GTSNPN, CDR2 SVGIG, per germline (reference sequence). V was cut by 4 bases and J by 3 bases, with 12 bases left in between. The CDR3 covers 14 residues. The CDR3, as DNA: TGTGCCTGGAATCAGAGAGGGGACACCGGGGAGCTGTTTTTT. As protein: CAWNQRGDTGELFF.

The gene calls are TRBV7-9 and TRBJ1-1, with D hard to call. The germline gives CDR1 SEHNR, CDR2 FQNEAQ (reference sequence). The CDR3 totals 13 residues. Between the trimmed V and J ends, which lost 6 bases and 8 bases, there was a span of 16 bases. This CDR3 is CASRISGEAEAFF. In DNA, the CDR3 is TGTGCCAGCAGAATATCCGGCGAGGCAGAAGCTTTCTTT. Using reference TRBV7-9 and TRBJ1-1 for the parts outside the CDR3, the full variable domain is DTGVSQNPRHKITKRGQNVTFRCDPISEHNRLYWYRQTLGQGPEFLTYFQNEAQLEKSRLLSDRFSAERPKGSFSTLEIQRTEQGDSAMYLCASRISGEAEAFFGQGTRLTVV.

The rearrangement links TRBV29-1 to TRBJ1-2; D call uncertain. V was cut by 3 bases and J by 2 bases, with 10 bases left in between. The CDR3 spans 13 residues. From germline, CDR1 is SQVTM and CDR2 ANQGSEA. The DNA for the CDR3 is TGCAGCGTTGATTCTGGGGAGAACTATGGCTACACCTTC. It specifies CSVDSGENYGYTF.

V and J are TRBV12-5 and TRBJ1-5, with TRBD1 as a possible D gene (5 bases). Germline CDR1 and CDR2: LGHNT and FRNRAP. V was trimmed by 3 bases and J by 6 bases, leaving 24 bases between them. The CDR3 contains 18 residues. The CDR3, as DNA: TGTGCTAGTGGTTTTCCAATAGGTCGGTCAGGGTTTTCTCAGCCCCAGCATTTT. It yields the protein CASGFPIGRSGFSQPQHF.

The chain recombines TRBV30 with TRBJ1-3; 7 bases map to TRBD1. There are 16 residues in the CDR3. Per germline, CDR1 GTSNPN and CDR2 SVGIG (reference sequence). With 0 bases clipped from V and 4 bases from J, the junction kept 9 bases outside the gene matches. CDR3 sequence reads: CAWSVLRGVGGNTIYF. The CDR3 nucleotides are TGTGCCTGGAGTGTGCTCAGGGGGGTGGGAGGAAACACCATATATTTT.

This rearrangement joins TRBV27 to TRBJ1-2, with 10 bases identical to TRBD1. This CDR3 comprises 14 residues. With 6 bases clipped from V and 8 bases from J, the junction kept 9 bases outside the gene matches. Germline CDR1 and CDR2: MNHEY and SMNVEV (reference sequence). Written as DNA, the CDR3 is TGTGCCAGCAGCAATGTCCGGGACAGGGGAGGCTACACCTTC. Its translation is CASSNVRDRGGYTF.

The rearrangement joins TRBV9 to TRBJ1-2, with D possibly TRBD1 on 6 matching bases. V was pared by 4 bases and J by 10 bases, with 20 bases between. CDR1 SGDLS and CDR2 YYNGEE come from the germline V gene. The CDR3 is 14 residues long. The CDR3 DNA is TGTGCCAGCAGCAGAAGCGGCAGGGGCATTGACTACACCTTC. Amino acid sequence: CASSRSGRGIDYTF.

The table lists this clone with a count of one. In DNA, the CDR3 is TGTGCCAGCAGCCCCGGTAGGGCCTTCGATGAAAAACTGTTTTTT. This encodes CASSPGRAFDEKLFF. This rearrangement joins TRBV7-6 to TRBJ1-4; D remains unclear. V was cut by 5 bases and J by 6 bases, with 16 bases left in between. The CDR3 is 15 amino acids. Germline assignment: CDR1 SGHVS and CDR2 FNYEAQ.

The V call is TRBV28, the J call TRBJ1-2; D ambiguous. The CDR3 loop spans 12 amino acids. The V end lost 10 bases, the J end lost 4 bases, and 13 bases lay between the germline ends. CDR1 and CDR2 (germline): MDHEN, SYDVKM. The chain's CDR3 is CATQRPGYGYTF. CDR3 DNA: TGTGCCACCCAGCGCCCAGGCTATGGCTACACCTTC.

CDR3 DNA: TGTGCCAGCAGCTCACGCCGGGACACTCGACTCTCTGGAAACACCATATATTTT. Protein: CASSSRRDTRLSGNTIYF. The V gene is TRBV11-2, the J gene TRBJ1-3, with TRBD1 as a possible D gene (6 bases). Trimming cost V 4 bases and J 0 bases, with 19 bases left between them. This CDR3 is built from 18 residues. Germline lookup yields CDR1 SGHAT and CDR2 FQNNGV.

The V gene is TRBV7-2, the J gene TRBJ2-7; D may be TRBD2 (6 bases). The V gene lost 5 bases and the J gene lost 3 bases, with 17 bases spanning the gap. Germline values: CDR1 SGHTA, CDR2 FQGNSA. The length of the CDR3 is 15 residues. As DNA, the CDR3 is TGTGCCAGCAGCCGGCCGGGGGACGCATACTACGAGCAGTACTTC. Translated: CASSRPGDAYYEQYF.

This clone showed up just once. The chain is built from TRBV28 and TRBJ1-1; unclear D gene. The CDR3 spans 16 residues. Per the germline V gene, CDR1 is MDHEN and CDR2 is SYDVKM. With 2 bases removed from V and 1 base from J, the gap between germline ends came to 14 bases. The CDR3 DNA reads as TGTGCCAGCAGTTTACCTGCCCTCCGGCAGAACACTGAAGCTTTCTTT. Amino acids: CASSLPALRQNTEAFF.

V usage is TRBV19 and J usage is TRBJ2-7; a weak D match, TRBD2 (5 bases). Trimming removed 6 bases at V and 3 bases at J, with 12 bases between. The CDR3 covers 13 residues. The germline V gene encodes CDR1 LNHDA and CDR2 SQIVND (reference sequence). The CDR3 is CASSPPGDYEQYF. DNA of the CDR3: TGTGCCAGTAGCCCTCCCGGGGACTACGAGCAGTACTTC.

The J gene is TRBJ1-1, the V gene TRBV9; D is unresolved. Germline values: CDR1 SGDLS, CDR2 YYNGEE. The V end lost 4 bases, the J end lost 4 bases, and 11 bases lay between the germline ends. The CDR3 totals 13 residues. As DNA, the CDR3 is TGTGCCAGCAGCCTCACGGTGACCACTGAAGCTTTCTTT. Protein product: CASSLTVTTEAFF.

The chain combines TRBV19 with TRBJ2-5; no clear D. Trimming pared 4 bases from V and 4 bases from J, leaving 7 bases between. The germline V gene has CDR1 LNHDA and CDR2 SQIVND (reference sequence). The CDR3 covers 12 residues. CDR3 sequence: CASSREPETQYF. The CDR3, as DNA: TGTGCCAGTAGTAGGGAACCAGAGACCCAGTACTTC.

The chain joins TRBV7-3 to TRBJ2-2; 10 nucleotides align to TRBD2. J gave up 7 bases and V 5 bases, and 7 bases lay outside the gene matches. This CDR3 has 15 residues. Germline-derived CDR1 and CDR2 are SGHTA and FQGTGA. The CDR3: CASSAGTSEGGELFF. Written as DNA, the CDR3 is TGTGCCAGCAGCGCCGGGACTAGCGAGGGCGGGGAGCTGTTTTTT.

V is TRBV7-9 and J is TRBJ2-7, with D hard to call. The CDR3 has 14 amino acids. V gave up 3 bases and J gave up 0 bases, with 9 bases separating them. Germline CDR1 and CDR2: SEHNR and FQNEAQ (reference sequence). Here the CDR3 DNA reads TGTGCCAGCAGCTTTTTGTTCAGCTCCTACGAGCAGTACTTC. Protein sequence: CASSFLFSSYEQYF.

This sequence joins TRBV6-5 and TRBJ1-2; 8 nucleotides match TRBD1. The CDR3 covers 15 residues. After removal of 5 bases from V and 4 bases from J, the junction contained 9 bases not matched to a gene. The germline gives CDR1 MNHEY, CDR2 SVGAGI. CDR3 bases: TGTGCCAGCAGTACCACCCAGGGGGCGGGCTATGGCTACACCTTC. Amino acids: CASSTTQGAGYGYTF.

The chain couples TRBV7-2 to TRBJ1-1; D unclear. The CDR3 spans 15 residues. V was cut by 0 bases and J by 2 bases, with 10 bases left in between. The germline gives CDR1 SGHTA, CDR2 FQGNSA. The CDR3 nucleotides are TGTGCCAGCAGCTTAGCAACTTCTAGTAACACTGAAGCTTTCTTT. It encodes CASSLATSSNTEAFF.

The V call is TRBV7-8, the J call TRBJ1-2; maybe TRBD1 (5 bases). The CDR3 runs to 11 residues. V was pared by 5 bases and J by 13 bases, with 14 bases between. Germline CDR1 SGHVS, CDR2 FQNEAQ. CDR3 sequence: CASSQRGEGTF. The CDR3 nucleotides are TGTGCCAGCAGCCAACGGGGGGAGGGCACCTTC.